Sequencing of this T cell receptor beta chain was carried out in a study of response to subunit inactivated influenza vaccine. MiXCR, run by TCRdb on the RT-PCR reads, gives a single entry per CDR3 protein. The sample includes 450,000 to 600,000 distinct CDR3 sequences, approximately 7.6% of them seen just once. There are 14 residues in the CDR3. V dropped 5 bases and J dropped 3 bases, with 13 bases sitting between them. This clonotype was sampled from a man aged 50 to 75 who received an inactivated influenza vaccine. The sequenced sample was PBMCs from blood, obtained about 23 months after vaccination. The V and J genes are TRBV12-3 or TRBV12-4 and TRBJ2-5; D is tentatively TRBD1 or TRBD2 (5 bases each). CDR3 bases: TGTGCCAGCAGTCTGGGACGGCCAGAAGAGACCCAGTACTTC. This gives the protein CASSLGRPEETQYF.